This is a list of T cell receptor beta chains from one sample in a study of control samples from healthy donors and cancer patients. Sequencing was performed with immunoSEQ multiplex PCR; in TCRdb, only in-frame clones are kept and a portion is missing. The sample records roughly 120,000 clones, around 89% being singletons. Sequenced: blood. Receptors were obtained from a woman in her 50s in good health. CDR3s include the opening cysteine and the closing phenylalanine or tryptophan. The D gene is left open where the match is weak. Expanded clones get a size class; other rows say once, few or many, or leave the size out.

j_gene: TRBJ1-5; v_gene: TRBV6-5; abundance: once; d_gene: TRBD1; CDR3nt: TGTGCCAGCAGTTTACAGGGGACATCCAATCAGCCCCAGCATTTT; CDR3aa: CASSLQGTSNQPQHF
j_gene: TRBJ2-3; v_gene: TRBV9; abundance: .; d_gene: TRBD2; CDR3nt: TGTGCCAGCAGCGTAGTGGGGGAGGGGAGATTAGATACGCAGTATTTT; CDR3aa: CASSVVGEGRLDTQYF
j_gene: TRBJ1-6; v_gene: TRBV4-2; abundance: .; d_gene: .; CDR3nt: TGTGCCAGCAGCCAAGATGGGTACATTTTCAATTCACCCCTCCACTTT; CDR3aa: CASSQDGYIFNSPLHF
j_gene: TRBJ2-3; v_gene: TRBV7-2; abundance: .; d_gene: .; CDR3nt: TGTGCCAGCAGCTCGGCCGTCTTCACAGATACGCAGTATTTT; CDR3aa: CASSSAVFTDTQYF
j_gene: TRBJ2-1; v_gene: TRBV3-1/TRBV3-2; abundance: .; d_gene: TRBD2; CDR3nt: TGTGCCAGCAGCCAAGATTTACTAGCGGGAGGTGGAGAGCAGTTCTTC; CDR3aa: CASSQDLLAGGGEQFF
j_gene: TRBJ1-2; v_gene: TRBV30; abundance: .; d_gene: TRBD1; CDR3nt: TGTGCCTGGAGCGAAACAGGGGTCGATGGCTACACCTTC; CDR3aa: CAWSETGVDGYTF
j_gene: TRBJ1-3; v_gene: TRBV11-3; abundance: once; d_gene: TRBD1; CDR3nt: TGTGCCAGCAGCTCGGACAGGGCCGGAAACACCATATATTTT; CDR3aa: CASSSDRAGNTIYF
j_gene: TRBJ1-5; v_gene: TRBV9; abundance: .; d_gene: .; CDR3nt: TGTGCCAGCAGCGTAACCACAGGGATCAATCAGCCCCAGCATTTT; CDR3aa: CASSVTTGINQPQHF
j_gene: TRBJ2-5; v_gene: TRBV7-9; abundance: .; d_gene: .; CDR3nt: TGTGCCAGCAGCTTAGTCAGGGAGACCCAGTACTTC; CDR3aa: CASSLVRETQYF
j_gene: TRBJ2-1; v_gene: TRBV19; abundance: .; d_gene: TRBD2; CDR3nt: TGTGCCAGTAGTATATCTCCAGCGGGAGTCTACAATGAGCAGTTCTTC; CDR3aa: CASSISPAGVYNEQFF
j_gene: TRBJ1-1; v_gene: TRBV27; abundance: .; d_gene: .; CDR3nt: TGTGCCAGCAGTCACATACAGGTTTTCTTGCAGGGTATGAACACTGAAGCTTTCTTT; CDR3aa: CASSHIQVFLQGMNTEAFF
j_gene: TRBJ1-2; v_gene: TRBV4-1; abundance: few; d_gene: .; CDR3nt: TGCGCCAGCAGCCCATGGATGGGGGGCTACACCTTC; CDR3aa: CASSPWMGGYTF
j_gene: TRBJ2-1; v_gene: TRBV11-2; abundance: few; d_gene: .; CDR3nt: TGTGCCAGCAGCCTTTCATGGTATGAGCAGTTCTTC; CDR3aa: CASSLSWYEQFF
j_gene: TRBJ2-1; v_gene: TRBV5-4; abundance: .; d_gene: TRBD2; CDR3nt: TGTGCCAGCAGCCGACGGGCGGGAGGTGGCAATGAGCAGTTCTTC; CDR3aa: CASSRRAGGGNEQFF
j_gene: TRBJ1-3; v_gene: TRBV7-9; abundance: .; d_gene: .; CDR3nt: TGTGCCAGCAGCGCCCGAGGGGCGGCTGGAAACACCATATATTTT; CDR3aa: CASSARGAAGNTIYF
j_gene: TRBJ1-6; v_gene: TRBV21-1; abundance: .; d_gene: .; CDR3nt: TGTGCCAGCAGCACAGCGCCTTACCCTTCACCCCTCCACTTT; CDR3aa: CASSTAPYPSPLHF
j_gene: TRBJ1-5; v_gene: TRBV5-6; abundance: .; d_gene: .; CDR3nt: TGTGCCAGCAGCTTGGGGGGGGTTGAGCCCCAGCATTTT; CDR3aa: CASSLGGVEPQHF
j_gene: TRBJ1-4; v_gene: TRBV9; abundance: .; d_gene: .; CDR3nt: TGTGCCAGCAGCGGAGGGGCTGATGAAAAACTGTTTTTT; CDR3aa: CASSGGADEKLFF
j_gene: TRBJ1-2; v_gene: TRBV11-2; abundance: .; d_gene: TRBD1; CDR3nt: TGTGCCAGCAGCTCACTCAGACAGGGTTCGAACTATGGCTACACCTTC; CDR3aa: CASSSLRQGSNYGYTF
j_gene: TRBJ2-7; v_gene: TRBV13; abundance: .; d_gene: .; CDR3nt: TGTGCCAGCAGCTTAGGCCTCGGGTACGAGCAGTACTTC; CDR3aa: CASSLGLGYEQYF
j_gene: TRBJ2-3; v_gene: TRBV29-1; abundance: once; d_gene: .; CDR3nt: TGCAGCGTTGAAGAAGGCGCAGCTTATACCACAGATACGCAGTATTTT; CDR3aa: CSVEEGAAYTTDTQYF
j_gene: TRBJ2-1; v_gene: TRBV27; abundance: .; d_gene: TRBD2; CDR3nt: TGTGCCAGCAGTTTAAATCTGGGTAGCGGGGCCTGGCTCTTC; CDR3aa: CASSLNLGSGAWLF
j_gene: TRBJ2-3; v_gene: TRBV10-3; abundance: once; d_gene: .; CDR3nt: TGTGCCATCAGGACCCTGGAAAGGGAGAGCTCCACAGATACGCAGTATTTT; CDR3aa: CAIRTLERESSTDTQYF
j_gene: TRBJ1-5; v_gene: TRBV12-5; abundance: .; d_gene: .; CDR3nt: TGTGCTAGTGGTTTTGCCAGGTCGGATAATCAGCCCCAGCATTTT; CDR3aa: CASGFARSDNQPQHF
j_gene: TRBJ1-2; v_gene: TRBV2; abundance: .; d_gene: .; CDR3nt: TGTGCCAGCAGTGATACGGTCTACGGCTACACCTTC; CDR3aa: CASSDTVYGYTF
j_gene: TRBJ1-5; v_gene: TRBV19; abundance: .; d_gene: TRBD1; CDR3nt: TGTGCCAGTAGTATCCAGGGGGGTCAGCCCCAGCATTTT; CDR3aa: CASSIQGGQPQHF
j_gene: TRBJ1-4; v_gene: TRBV28; abundance: .; d_gene: TRBD1; CDR3nt: TGTGCCAGCATGAGGGGACAGGGAAGGGAAAAACTGTTTTTT; CDR3aa: CASMRGQGREKLFF